This TCR beta chain comes out of a study of post-analysis software for immune sequencing data. At the level of the study: Patients had relapsing-remitting, secondary progressive or progressive-relapsing multiple sclerosis; some lacked subtype.

The V segment lost 2 bases and the J segment 1 base; nucleotides outside the gene matches: 11. Per germline, CDR1 SQVTM and CDR2 ANQGSEA. The CDR3 has 18 amino acids. TCR beta libraries were prepared from cDNA with unique molecular identifiers. TCRdb re-called the PCR reads with MiXCR, one entry per CDR3 protein. The sample yields around 160,000 distinct CDR3 sequences, 35% to 40% seen once. Study outcomes and limitations: The study found TRBV5-6, TRBV5-1 and TRBV20-1 among five TRBV segments more frequent in patients than controls.

This clonotype was seen a handful of times. Its cognate antigen is unknown. This clonotype originated in a girl between 5 and 17 years old with multiple sclerosis. Sequenced material: blood, taken after autologous hematopoietic stem cell transplantation. The V call is TRBV29-1, the J call TRBJ2-1, with 10 bases fitting TRBD2. CDR3 in amino acids: CSVESFLAGEGSYNEQFF. DNA of the CDR3: TGCAGCGTTGAATCTTTTCTAGCGGGAGAGGGGTCCTACAATGAGCAGTTCTTC.